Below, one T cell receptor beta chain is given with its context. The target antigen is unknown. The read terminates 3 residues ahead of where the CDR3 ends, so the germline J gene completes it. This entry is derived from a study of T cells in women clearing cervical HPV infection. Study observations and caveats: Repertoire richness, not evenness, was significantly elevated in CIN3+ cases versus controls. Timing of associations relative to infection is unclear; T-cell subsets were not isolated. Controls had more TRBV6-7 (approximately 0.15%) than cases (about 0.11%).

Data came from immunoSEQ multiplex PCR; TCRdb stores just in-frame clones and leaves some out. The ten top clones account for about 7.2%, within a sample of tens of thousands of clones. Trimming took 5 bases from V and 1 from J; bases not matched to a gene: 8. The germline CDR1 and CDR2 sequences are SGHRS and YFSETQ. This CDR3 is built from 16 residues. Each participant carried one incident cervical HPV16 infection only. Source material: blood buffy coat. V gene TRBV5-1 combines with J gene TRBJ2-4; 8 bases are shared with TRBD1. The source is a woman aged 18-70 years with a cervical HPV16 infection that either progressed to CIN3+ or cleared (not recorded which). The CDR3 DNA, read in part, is TGCGCCAGCAGTCCAGGGGGCTTACTGGCCAAAAACATT. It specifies CASSPGGLLAKNI. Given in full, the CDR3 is CASSPGGLLAKNIQYF. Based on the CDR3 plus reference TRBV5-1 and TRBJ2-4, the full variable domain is KAGVTQTPRYLIKTRGQQVTLSCSPISGHRSVSWYQQTPGQGLQFLFEYFSETQRNKGNFPGRFSGRQFSNSRSEMNVSTLELGDSALYLCASSPGGLLAKNIQYFGAGTRLSVL.